This is a list of T cell receptor beta chains from one sample in a study of T cells expressing NK-cell markers. TCRdb reworked the 5' RACE reads into one entry per CDR3 protein, no DNA. This table lists 25 to 40 distinct CDR3 sequences. Sequencing was performed on blood T cells: a sorted CD56 or NKG2C T cell subset, CD4+ or CD8+ T cells, or bulk PBMC T cells (not recorded which). The source is a woman aged 50 to 60 in good health. CDR3s include the opening cysteine and the closing phenylalanine or tryptophan. Clone size is not always given. Where it is, it says once, few, many or a class for expanded clones.

TRBV11-2,TRBJ2-1,-,CASSFTNEQFF
TRBV3-1,TRBJ2-3,large,CASSRLAGSTDTQYF
TRBV21-1,TRBJ2-2,-,CASVWHPKGVGELFF
TRBV7-9,TRBJ2-3,medium-sized,CASSFHSAPTDTQYF
TRBV12-5,TRBJ1-2,-,CASGLSWGGYTF
TRBV12-3/TRBV12-4,TRBJ2-5,medium-sized,CASSLGRWGTQETQYF
TRBV7-8,TRBJ2-5,medium-sized,CASSAPRQWDRDYQETQYF
TRBV12-3/TRBV12-4,TRBJ2-1,large,CASSRAGGPHNEQFF
TRBV6-4,TRBJ2-2,large,CASSDRGTGELFF
TRBV7-6,TRBJ2-2,medium-sized,CASSRQGYTGELFF
TRBV30,TRBJ2-7,-,CAWSAVAVFYEQYF
TRBV19,TRBJ2-1,large,CASSNGYNEQFF
TRBV5-1,TRBJ2-2,large,CASSWSSGVNTGELFF
TRBV5-5,TRBJ2-5,large,CASSARTSGHQETQYF
TRBV5-1,TRBJ1-2,large,CASSLQQGRYGYTF
TRBV7-7,TRBJ2-1,large,CASSPFSNGRPYQQFF